The present TCR beta chain was sequenced within a study of blood T cells in healthy people across ages. V lost 5 bases, J lost 5 bases, and 5 bases stayed unmatched. Germline V lookup: CDR1 MNHEY, CDR2 SMNVEV (reference sequence). The CDR3 runs 14 residues. This clonotype was seen only a few times. Researchers collected ten milliliters of peripheral blood from every single donor. Sample-barcoded 5' priming and a J-beta primer mix drove a second PCR of roughly 6 to 12 cycles. Individual samples furnished no less than 3 million CDR3-containing paired-end reads apiece. Using its own MiXCR run on the 5' RACE reads, TCRdb lists one record per CDR3 protein. The table shows nearly 1 million distinct CDR3 sequences, with 45% to 60% occurring only once.

The chain employs TRBV27 and TRBJ2-7; 11 bases match TRBD2. Sequenced sample: blood. The source of this sequence is a woman between 55 and 75 years old in good health. Here the CDR3 DNA reads TGTGCCAGCAGTGTCGGGACTAGCGGAAACGAGCAGTACTTC. It encodes CASSVGTSGNEQYF.